The rows below give T cell receptor beta chains drawn from one sample of a study of blood T cell repertoires in COVID-19. Sequencing used immunoSEQ multiplex PCR; TCRdb keeps in-frame clones, though not all of them. Of about 310,000 clones listed, roughly 89% are singletons. Sequenced sample: PBMCs or T cells enriched from blood (not recorded which). These receptors were obtained from a man aged 60-69 years who had recovered from COVID-19. The CDR3 runs from the conserved cysteine through the conserved F or W. The D gene is left open where the match is weak. Clone size, where shown, is once, few, many, or a class for clones that have expanded.

d_call	v_call	clone_size	j_call	cdr3_nt	cdr3_aa
-	TRBV25-1	-	TRBJ2-7	TGTGCCAGCAGTGAATCCCCCGGGAGTCTTTCTTACGAGCAGTACTTC	CASSESPGSLSYEQYF
-	TRBV7-9	-	TRBJ2-5	TGTGCCAGCAGCTTAGGGCTAGCGAAAAACCAAGAGACCCAGTACTTC	CASSLGLAKNQETQYF
-	TRBV6-5	-	TRBJ2-7	TGTGCCAGCAGTTACTCCCGCAACCTATACGAGCAGTACTTC	CASSYSRNLYEQYF
-	TRBV30	-	TRBJ2-1	TGTGCCTGGAGTCAAGGTCTAGACAATGAGCAGTTCTTC	CAWSQGLDNEQFF
TRBD1	TRBV19	once	TRBJ2-2	TGTGCCAGTAGTTTCCGGACAGGGGGGGACGGGGAGCTGTTTTTT	CASSFRTGGDGELFF
TRBD1	TRBV5-1	-	TRBJ1-2	TGCGCCAGCAGCTTGGGACAGGGTGACAACTATGGCTACACCTTC	CASSLGQGDNYGYTF
TRBD1	TRBV6-5	once	TRBJ2-7	TGTGCCAGCAGCCGGAATCCGACAGGGAACGAGCAGTACTTC	CASSRNPTGNEQYF
TRBD1	TRBV9	-	TRBJ2-1	TGTGCCAGCAGCGGCGGACAGGTTTACAATGAGCAGTTCTTC	CASSGGQVYNEQFF
TRBD2	TRBV9	-	TRBJ2-3	TGTGCCAGCAGTGGGCTGGGGAGCGGGAGAAGTAGGGATACGCAGTATTTT	CASSGLGSGRSRDTQYF
-	TRBV27	-	TRBJ2-3	TGTGCCAGCAGTTCGGGACACTTTAGCACAGATACGCAGTATTTT	CASSSGHFSTDTQYF
TRBD2	TRBV3-1/TRBV3-2	-	TRBJ2-5	TGTGCCAGCAGCCAAAGGACTAGCGGAGCACAAGAGACCCAGTACTTC	CASSQRTSGAQETQYF
-	TRBV6-5	-	TRBJ2-1	TGTGCCAGCAGGAGGGCCTGGGGGGACAATGAGCAGTTCTTC	CASRRAWGDNEQFF
-	TRBV3-1/TRBV3-2	-	TRBJ1-2	TGTGCCAGCAGCCAATCTGACAGCTATGGCTACACCTTC	CASSQSDSYGYTF
-	TRBV11-3	few	TRBJ1-1	TGTGCCAGCAGCTTAGATCCGTTTACTGAAGCTTTCTTT	CASSLDPFTEAFF